The T cell receptor beta chain described here comes from a study of CD8 T cells in ankylosing spondylitis. The authors made TCR beta libraries by quantitative 5'-RACE with molecular barcodes. TCRdb re-analysed the 5' RACE reads in MiXCR, keeping a single row per CDR3 protein. In the table there are hundreds of thousands of distinct CDR3 sequences, roughly 32% of which are singletons. Points from the study as a whole: Made up of about eight highly homologous variants, a TCR beta motif appeared characteristic of ankylosing spondylitis blood. Earlier work had already found some motif variants in reactive arthritis synovial fluid and blood.

As to this clonotype: The antigen is undetermined.

With 5 bases removed from V and 9 bases from J, the gap between germline ends came to 17 bases. The CDR3 runs to 15 residues. CDR1 and CDR2 from the germline V gene are MNHEY and SMNVEV (reference sequence). The source of this sequence is a male donor with ankylosing spondylitis or in good health (not recorded which). The source material was blood, either unsorted or a sorted T cell fraction (not recorded which). The chain combines TRBV27 with TRBJ1-6; D not certain. For the CDR3, the DNA is TGTGCCAGCAGTAGGGTTGTGGAATTAGGTTCACCCCTCCACTTT. Translating it yields CASSRVVELGSPLHF.